This entry concerns a single T cell receptor beta chain. Its antigen is currently not known. No base quality values were provided; no much bigger clone lies one nucleotide off. Synthetic TCR analog templates were spiked into each PCR so that absolute template abundance could be estimated from read counts. Using the immunoSEQ assay, TCRbeta CDR3 regions were amplified from genomic DNA with bias-controlled V and J gene primers. Rearranged TCRbeta segments were sequenced at approximately 20X coverage. As for the authors' bioinformatics: Sequencing errors were corrected by clustering, and CDR3s were annotated against IMGT so that V, D and J genes could be assigned. Downstream analyses used only productive TCRbeta rearrangements and left out out-of-frame or stop-codon sequences. Clonality was computed as one minus Shannon entropy normalized by the log of the number of unique productive sequences. Fisher's exact test with Benjamini-Hochberg correction, at a threshold of adjusted p below 0.01, was used to find clones that differed between time points or between blood and tumor. Entries here come from immuneACCESS through TCRdb and include only in-frame sequences with V and J called. Some clones fail to appear in such tables; in the studies checked, an unresolved V gene covers under half of the shortfall, and the cause of the remainder is unknown. For V, J and clone size, that table is used; D and trimming come from the DNA. The sample yields around 130,000 clones; less than 85% were counted once. Roughly 3.5% of the sample is taken by the ten largest.

This entry comes from a study of PD-L1 blockade in urothelial cancer (dated by TCRdb to 2016 to 2017). Study-level background: Every patient began therapy at some point between 2013 and 2015 and was given atezolizumab 1,200 mg intravenously every 3 weeks. Blood samples gave median yields of around 140,000 T cells and around 88,000 unique TCRs, along with a median clonality of about 0.084. An ECOG performance status of 0 or 1 was recorded for the patients, and 0 to 3 prior chemotherapy regimens had been received by the patients. Pretreatment tumor samples, along with matched peripheral blood collected serially before and after atezolizumab treatment, underwent TCR sequencing. The study was an exploratory multi-omic analysis of somatic, immune and clinical correlates of response to PD-L1 blockade with atezolizumab in urothelial cancer. Whole exome sequencing and RNA sequencing of pretreatment tumors were performed alongside TCR sequencing in the same patients. About 90% of the roughly 29 patients were identified as males with urothelial cancer of bladder origin, and a prior smoking history was reported by 18 of 29 patients. Blood samples were analyzed 3 weeks after the start of treatment (second dose) and 6 weeks after the start of treatment. Twenty-nine patients had pretreatment blood TCR-seq, about 25 had at least one posttreatment blood collection, and about 25 had tumor TCR-seq. Durable clinical benefit was achieved by nine patients and was not achieved by 20 patients. Progression-free survival longer than 6 months counted as durable clinical benefit, and TCR features were additionally tested against both progression-free and overall survival. Paper-wide results and their limitations: Because of the small sample size (n ≈ 29) and the many exploratory analyses performed, the results are intended to be regarded as hypothesis-generating. At 3 weeks after the start of treatment, tumor-associated TCR clones in peripheral blood had expanded more in patients with durable benefit (n ≈ 22, p = 0.022). Improved progression-free and overall survival was associated with having pretreatment peripheral blood TCR clonality below the median.

The intended sense of this specimen's time point label: pretreatment peripheral blood. The cohort included about 29 patients with locally advanced or metastatic urothelial carcinoma who were treated at Memorial Sloan Kettering on a trial protocol. Peripheral blood mononuclear cells were collected pretreatment and during treatment, with between 1 and 8 total time points per patient. The Qiagen DNeasy Blood extraction kit was used to purify genomic DNA from total PBMCs and tumor samples. Collected pretreatment and during treatment, PBMCs were isolated and stored as previously described. The sequencing used PBMCs, collected around atezolizumab (anti-PD-L1) treatment. This TCR was sampled from a man aged 50-59 years with urothelial cancer.

Read as DNA, the sequence is TGTGCCAGCAGCTCCGGGACAGGGGCTGAAGAGACCCAGTACTTC. Its protein is CASSSGTGAEETQYF. This chain joins TRBV5-5 to TRBJ2-5; 10 bases in between match TRBD1. Trimming removed 3 bases from V and 3 bases from J; the gene matches leave 5 bases unexplained. The CDR3 sequence holds 15 residues, the cysteine and phenylalanine included. Of the read, only the CDR3 DNA is kept; its 45 bases are in frame from base 1. CDR1 and CDR2, looked up from the germline V gene (reference sequence), are SGHKS and YYEKEE.